This passage covers 28 T cell receptor beta chains from one sample sequenced in a study of cytomegalovirus exposure and HLA in healthy donors. 60 Vbeta and 13 Jbeta primers were used in PCR. Profiling relied on immunoSEQ multiplex PCR, and the TCRdb table lists in-frame clones only, not all of them. In the table there are over 200,000 clones, 82% of which are singletons. The specimen sequenced was PBMCs. The receptors were gathered from a man aged 35 to 55 in good health and CMV-seropositive.

The genes are TRBV7-8 and TRBJ2-1, with D tentatively TRBD2 (5 bases). The V and J ends lost 7 bases and 0 bases respectively, with 13 bases between them. The CDR3 is 15 amino acids. Per the germline V gene, CDR1 is SGHVS and CDR2 is FQNEAQ. The CDR3 loop is CASTLAGLSYNEQFF. The DNA for the CDR3 is TGTGCCAGCACCCTAGCCGGACTCTCCTACAATGAGCAGTTCTTC.

The chain employs TRBV6-5 and TRBJ2-3, with 7 bases fitting TRBD1. Germline V gene sequence: CDR1 MNHEY, CDR2 SVGAGI. CDR3 size: 14 residues. Trimming removed 2 bases from V and 5 bases from J; junction bases left unmatched: 4. The CDR3 DNA reads as TGTGCCAGCAGTTACGCGAACAGGGGAGATACGCAGTATTTT. It is translated as CASSYANRGDTQYF.

The chain links TRBV19 to TRBJ2-1, with TRBD2 identical over 11 bases. Germline V lookup: CDR1 LNHDA, CDR2 SQIVND (reference sequence). The CDR3 extends over 17 amino acids. J was trimmed by 7 bases and V by 1 base; bases with no gene match: 9. The CDR3 protein is CASSIGKLAGVGNEQFF. CDR3 DNA sequence: TGTGCCAGTAGTATAGGCAAACTAGCGGGAGTAGGGAATGAGCAGTTCTTC.

This clone appeared a few times. V and J are TRBV18 and TRBJ1-2; 7 positions agree with TRBD1. With V trimmed by 0 bases and J by 2 bases, 6 bases remained unmatched. There are 16 residues in the CDR3. Germline loops: CDR1 KGHSH, CDR2 LQKENI. For the CDR3, the DNA is TGTGCCAGCTCACCACCCGGCAGGGGGAACAACTATGGCTACACCTTC. This sequence encodes CASSPPGRGNNYGYTF.

The J gene is TRBJ1-5, the V gene TRBV7-9; D possibly corresponds to TRBD1 (6 bases). The germline V gene has CDR1 SEHNR and CDR2 FQNEAQ (reference sequence). The CDR3 contains 16 residues. V was cut by 3 bases and J by 6 bases, with 18 bases left in between. In DNA form, the CDR3 reads TGTGCCAGCAGCTTTGGGGGGGGGCGCAGAGGTCAGCCCCAGCATTTT. Protein sequence: CASSFGGGRRGQPQHF.

The V gene is TRBV14, the J gene TRBJ2-7; 8 bases align to TRBD2. This CDR3 contains 15 residues. CDR1 and CDR2 (germline): SGHDN, FVKESK. The ends lost 4 bases at V and 1 base at J; junction bases unmatched: 6. CDR3 in DNA: TGTGCCAGCAGCCGATTAGCGGGGCAATCCTACGAGCAGTACTTC. It encodes CASSRLAGQSYEQYF.

The V and J genes are TRBV9 and TRBJ2-7; TRBD2 aligns across 7 bases. Germline loops: CDR1 SGDLS, CDR2 YYNGEE. The CDR3 spans 15 residues. Unmatched junction bases numbered 5, after V lost 0 bases and J lost 2 bases. For the CDR3, the DNA is TGTGCCAGCAGCGTAGGGGGTGCGGGAGCCTACGAGCAGTACTTC. It is translated as CASSVGGAGAYEQYF.

This clone turned up a few times. V usage is TRBV9 and J usage is TRBJ2-1, with 10 bases lining up with TRBD2. The CDR3 totals 15 residues. Trimming at V came to 4 bases and at J to 4 bases, leaving 5 bases not matched to a gene. Germline loops: CDR1 SGDLS, CDR2 YYNGEE. The CDR3 spells CASSPGLAAYNEQFF. CDR3 sequence (DNA): TGTGCCAGCAGCCCTGGACTAGCGGCTTACAATGAGCAGTTCTTC.

The V gene is TRBV13, the J gene TRBJ2-6; possibly TRBD2 for D (6 bases). Germline lookup yields CDR1 PRHDT and CDR2 FYEKMQ (reference sequence). The CDR3 is made up of 15 amino acids. Trimming removed 4 bases from V and 2 bases from J, with 9 bases in between. In DNA form, the CDR3 reads TGTGCCAGCAGCTGGCGCGGGGCTGGGGCCAACGTCCTGACTTTC. The encoded protein is CASSWRGAGANVLTF.

This chain uses TRBV5-6 with TRBJ2-5; 9 bases are a match to TRBD2. The CDR3 is 13 amino acids. Trimming at V came to 4 bases and at J to 4 bases, leaving 2 bases not matched to a gene. CDR1 and CDR2 from the germline V gene are SGHDT and YYEEEE. CDR3 sequence: CASSMRGGETQYF. CDR3 DNA sequence: TGTGCCAGCAGCATGCGGGGGGGAGAGACCCAGTACTTC.

The V call is TRBV28, the J call TRBJ1-1, with D unresolved. The CDR3 runs to 14 residues. V was pared by 3 bases and J by 4 bases, with 12 bases between. CDR1 MDHEN and CDR2 SYDVKM come from the germline V gene. CDR3 protein: CASSFPKLTTEAFF. CDR3 DNA: TGTGCCAGCAGTTTCCCCAAACTTACCACTGAAGCTTTCTTT.

This sequence joins TRBV2 and TRBJ2-1; 9 bases line up with TRBD2. There are 13 residues in the CDR3. After removal of 6 bases from V and 8 bases from J, the junction contained 5 bases not matched to a gene. CDR1 is SNHLY, CDR2 FYNNEI, per germline. Written as DNA, the CDR3 is TGTGCCAGCAGGATAGCGGGAGTGGATGAGCAGTTCTTC. Protein product: CASRIAGVDEQFF.

This chain uses TRBV5-1 with TRBJ2-1, with 8 bases lining up with TRBD2. The ends lost 2 bases at V and 4 bases at J; junction bases unmatched: 8. The CDR3 covers 16 residues. Germline loops: CDR1 SGHRS, CDR2 YFSETQ. DNA of the CDR3: TGCGCCAGCAGCTTTTCAGCGGGAGCTCGTTACAATGAGCAGTTCTTC. Protein: CASSFSAGARYNEQFF. Combining the CDR3 with reference TRBV5-1 and TRBJ2-1 gives the whole variable domain KAGVTQTPRYLIKTRGQQVTLSCSPISGHRSVSWYQQTPGQGLQFLFEYFSETQRNKGNFPGRFSGRQFSNSRSEMNVSTLELGDSALYLCASSFSAGARYNEQFFGPGTRLTVL.

This clone was counted between two and nine times. This rearrangement joins TRBV19 to TRBJ2-6; D perhaps matches TRBD1 (5 bases). Germline V CDR1 and CDR2: LNHDA, SQIVND (reference sequence). The ends were cut back, 0 bases at V and 0 bases at J, with 15 bases in the middle. The CDR3 sequence is 19 residues long. CDR3: CASSIDGTGHISGANVLTF. The CDR3 DNA sequence: TGTGCCAGTAGTATAGACGGCACAGGACATATCTCTGGGGCCAACGTCCTGACTTTC.

V gene TRBV30 combines with J gene TRBJ2-1, with a tentative D call TRBD1 (7 bases). Germline V lookup: CDR1 GTSNPN, CDR2 SVGIG (reference sequence). This CDR3 is 14 amino acids long. Here the CDR3 reads CALGRRGRNNEQFF. For the CDR3, the DNA is TGTGCTCTGGGACGGAGGGGGCGCAACAATGAGCAGTTCTTC.

This chain joins TRBV9 and TRBJ2-5, with TRBD2 matching 7 bases. The end of the DNA fits TRBJ2-7 better, so the J call may be wrong. This CDR3 contains 14 residues. Germline V gives CDR1 SGDLS, CDR2 YYNGEE. CDR3 loop: CASSRGGTHYEQYF. As DNA, the CDR3 is TGTGCCAGCAGTCGGGGAGGGACCCACTACGAGCAGTACTTC.

In this sample, this clone turned up once. CDR3 protein: CASSEAGTGRGNTIYF. CDR3 nucleotide sequence: TGTGCCAGCAGTGAAGCAGGAACAGGGAGAGGAAACACCATATATTTT. The chain recombines TRBV2 with TRBJ1-3; tentative D call: TRBD1 (6 bases). CDR1 and CDR2 from the germline V gene are SNHLY and FYNNEI. CDR3 length equals 16 residues. Trimming removed 0 bases from V and 4 bases from J, with 13 bases in between. The variable domain in full, completed from reference TRBV2 and TRBJ1-3, reads EPEVTQTPSHQVTQMGQEVILRCVPISNHLYFYWYRQILGQKVEFLVSFYNNEISEKSEIFDDQFSVERPDGSNFTLKIRSTKLEDSAMYFCASSEAGTGRGNTIYFGEGSWLTVV.

V usage is TRBV11-3 and J usage is TRBJ2-1, with TRBD2 identical over 8 bases. Germline trimming cut 3 bases from V and 10 bases from J; bases unmatched to any gene: 11. Germline V lookup: CDR1 SGHNT, CDR2 YENEEA. The CDR3 runs 15 residues. The CDR3 DNA reads TGTGCCAGCAGCTTCGGACTAGCCAGAGTGGCCGAGCAGTTCTTC. It is translated as CASSFGLARVAEQFF.

This clone has a handful of counts. V and J are TRBV6-5 and TRBJ2-3; possibly TRBD1 for D (6 bases). CDR1 is MNHEY and CDR2 is SVGAGI in the germline V gene. Trimming pared 2 bases from V and 1 base from J, leaving 10 bases between. This CDR3 comprises 15 residues. CDR3 protein: CASSYAGVGTDTQYF. The CDR3 bases are TGTGCCAGCAGTTACGCAGGGGTCGGCACAGATACGCAGTATTTT.

This chain links TRBV27 with TRBJ2-2, with 8 bases lining up with TRBD2. Germline trimming cut 9 bases from V and 0 bases from J; bases unmatched to any gene: 0. CDR1 MNHEY and CDR2 SMNVEV come from the germline V gene (reference sequence). The CDR3 is 13 residues long. The CDR3 DNA follows: TGTGCCAGTAGCGGGGCGAACACCGGGGAGCTGTTTTTT. Its translation: CASSGANTGELFF.

This chain connects TRBV5-4 to TRBJ2-1, with D perhaps matching TRBD2 (5 bases). CDR1 is SGHNT and CDR2 is YYREEE in the germline V gene (reference sequence). The CDR3 has 15 residues. The germline V and J ends were trimmed by 2 bases and 4 bases, with 13 bases remaining between them. The chain's CDR3 is CASSFRLAGYNEQFF. In DNA form, the CDR3 reads TGTGCCAGCAGCTTTCGGCTAGCTGGATACAATGAGCAGTTCTTC.

The chain employs TRBV6-6 and TRBJ1-5; D gene uncertain. Trimming cost V 2 bases and J 5 bases, with 10 bases left between them. The germline V gene encodes CDR1 MNHNY and CDR2 SVGAGI (reference sequence). The CDR3 has 14 amino acids. The chain's CDR3 is CASSYRPGDQPQHF. For the CDR3, the DNA is TGTGCCAGCAGTTACAGGCCCGGGGATCAGCCCCAGCATTTT.

This clone was seen a handful of times. The chain recombines TRBV13 with TRBJ1-4, with 7 bases matching TRBD1. Per germline, CDR1 PRHDT and CDR2 FYEKMQ (reference sequence). The CDR3 has 14 residues. V shed 6 bases, J shed 5 bases, and the junction held 6 bases outside the gene matches. Here the CDR3 reads CASSVNRGNEKLFF. The CDR3 DNA follows: TGTGCCAGCAGTGTCAACAGGGGAAATGAAAAACTGTTTTTT.

The V call is TRBV2, the J call TRBJ2-5, with 8 positions matching TRBD1. Germline values: CDR1 SNHLY, CDR2 FYNNEI. CDR3 size: 14 residues. Trimming cost V 4 bases and J 5 bases; bases outside gene matches: 6. The CDR3 DNA is TGTGCCAGCAGTGTACAGGGGGTAAAGGAGACCCAGTACTTC. Translating it yields CASSVQGVKETQYF.

This chain uses TRBV5-4 with TRBJ1-1; 10 nucleotides line up with TRBD1. This CDR3 region has 15 residues. The junction had 5 bases not matched to a gene; V was cut back by 4 bases and J by 2 bases. CDR1 and CDR2 from the germline V gene are SGHNT and YYREEE (reference sequence). DNA for the CDR3: TGTGCCAGCAGCCGTCGGACAGGGGGAAACACTGAAGCTTTCTTT. Encoded protein: CASSRRTGGNTEAFF.

This clone was observed a few times. The gene calls are TRBV6-5 and TRBJ1-1; TRBD1 agrees at 7 bases. Germline V lookup: CDR1 MNHEY, CDR2 SVGAGI. The CDR3 consists of 13 residues. Trimming took 5 bases from V and 5 from J; bases not matched to a gene: 5. CDR3 sequence: CASSPPGGTEAFF. Written as DNA, the CDR3 is TGTGCCAGCAGTCCCCCAGGGGGAACTGAAGCTTTCTTT.

The sample holds a few counts of this clone. This chain uses TRBV28 with TRBJ1-5, with D perhaps matching TRBD1 (6 bases). The V gene's germline CDR1 is MDHEN and CDR2 SYDVKM. V gave up 7 bases and J gave up 4 bases, with 17 bases separating them. This CDR3 is 15 amino acids long. For the CDR3, the DNA is TGTGCCAGCAACAGGGCAGATAAGGGGAATCAGCCCCAGCATTTT. Its translation: CASNRADKGNQPQHF.

This clone was counted a few times. The V call is TRBV27, the J call TRBJ2-1; 7 bases line up with TRBD1. This CDR3 region has 20 residues. J was trimmed by 0 bases and V by 5 bases; bases with no gene match: 19. Germline loops: CDR1 MNHEY, CDR2 SMNVEV (reference sequence). The CDR3 loop is CASSITGAFLAPSSYNEQFF. As DNA, the CDR3 is TGTGCCAGCAGTATAACAGGGGCATTCCTAGCCCCGAGCTCCTACAATGAGCAGTTCTTC.